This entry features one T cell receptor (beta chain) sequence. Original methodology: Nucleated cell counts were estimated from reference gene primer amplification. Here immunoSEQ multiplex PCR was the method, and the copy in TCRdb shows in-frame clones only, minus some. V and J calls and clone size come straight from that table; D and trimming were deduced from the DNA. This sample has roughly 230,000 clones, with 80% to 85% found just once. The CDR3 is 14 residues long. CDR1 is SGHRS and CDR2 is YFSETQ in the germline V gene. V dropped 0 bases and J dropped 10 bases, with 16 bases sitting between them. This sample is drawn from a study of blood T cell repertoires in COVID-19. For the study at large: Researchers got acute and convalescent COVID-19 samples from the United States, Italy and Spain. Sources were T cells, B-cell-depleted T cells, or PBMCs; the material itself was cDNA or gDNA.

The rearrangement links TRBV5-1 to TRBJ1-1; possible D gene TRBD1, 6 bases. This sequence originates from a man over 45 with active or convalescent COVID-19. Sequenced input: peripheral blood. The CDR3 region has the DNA TGCGCCAGCAGCTTGGAGGGCGACAGGATAGGAGCTTTCTTT. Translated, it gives CASSLEGDRIGAFF. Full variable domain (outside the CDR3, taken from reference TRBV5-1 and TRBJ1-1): KAGVTQTPRYLIKTRGQQVTLSCSPISGHRSVSWYQQTPGQGLQFLFEYFSETQRNKGNFPGRFSGRQFSNSRSEMNVSTLELGDSALYLCASSLEGDRIGAFFGQGTRLTVV.